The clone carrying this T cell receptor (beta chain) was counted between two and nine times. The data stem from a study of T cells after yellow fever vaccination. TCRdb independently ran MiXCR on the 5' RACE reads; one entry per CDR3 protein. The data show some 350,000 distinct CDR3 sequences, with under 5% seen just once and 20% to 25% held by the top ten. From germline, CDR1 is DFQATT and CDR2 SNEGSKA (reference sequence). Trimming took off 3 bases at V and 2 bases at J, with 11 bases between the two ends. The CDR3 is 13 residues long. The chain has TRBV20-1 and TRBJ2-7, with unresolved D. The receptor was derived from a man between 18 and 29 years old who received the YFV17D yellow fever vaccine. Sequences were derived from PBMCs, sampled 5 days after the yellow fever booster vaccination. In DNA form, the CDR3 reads TGCAGTGCTAGGTTCAGAAATCCCTACGAGCAGTACTTC. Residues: CSARFRNPYEQYF.